This T cell receptor (beta chain) was recorded in a study of T cells in Graves' hyperthyroidism and ophthalmopathy. General study findings and limits: Among clonotypes expanded in thyroid above 0.001, most were also found in blood.

Researchers defined stable Graves' hyperthyroidism as no ophthalmopathy progression within 18 months. Patients were excluded for uncontrolled infection, other autoimmune disease, pregnancy or lactation. Extraction of PBMCs used around 9.6 ml of fresh peripheral blood. There are many counts of this clonotype. Its antigen is not identified. TCR beta CDR3 regions were amplified from RNA transcripts. A first-round RT-PCR of the TCR CDR3 used the HTBI primer set. Via MiXCR, TCRdb re-called the multiplex PCR reads, giving one row per CDR3 protein. The data contain 700,000 or so distinct CDR3 sequences, about a sixth of them singletons. The CDR3 has 14 residues. The V end lost 6 bases, the J end lost 9 bases, and 18 bases lay between the germline ends. Germline lookup yields CDR1 LGHDT and CDR2 YNNKEL (reference sequence).

V usage is TRBV3-1 and J usage is TRBJ2-1; a weak D match, TRBD2 (5 bases). This TCR was sampled from a man younger than 35 with Graves' hyperthyroidism. Sequencing input: blood. The CDR3 protein is CASSQRGRAFEQFF. The CDR3 DNA sequence: TGTGCCAGCAGTCAACGGGGTAGGGCCTTTGAGCAGTTCTTC.